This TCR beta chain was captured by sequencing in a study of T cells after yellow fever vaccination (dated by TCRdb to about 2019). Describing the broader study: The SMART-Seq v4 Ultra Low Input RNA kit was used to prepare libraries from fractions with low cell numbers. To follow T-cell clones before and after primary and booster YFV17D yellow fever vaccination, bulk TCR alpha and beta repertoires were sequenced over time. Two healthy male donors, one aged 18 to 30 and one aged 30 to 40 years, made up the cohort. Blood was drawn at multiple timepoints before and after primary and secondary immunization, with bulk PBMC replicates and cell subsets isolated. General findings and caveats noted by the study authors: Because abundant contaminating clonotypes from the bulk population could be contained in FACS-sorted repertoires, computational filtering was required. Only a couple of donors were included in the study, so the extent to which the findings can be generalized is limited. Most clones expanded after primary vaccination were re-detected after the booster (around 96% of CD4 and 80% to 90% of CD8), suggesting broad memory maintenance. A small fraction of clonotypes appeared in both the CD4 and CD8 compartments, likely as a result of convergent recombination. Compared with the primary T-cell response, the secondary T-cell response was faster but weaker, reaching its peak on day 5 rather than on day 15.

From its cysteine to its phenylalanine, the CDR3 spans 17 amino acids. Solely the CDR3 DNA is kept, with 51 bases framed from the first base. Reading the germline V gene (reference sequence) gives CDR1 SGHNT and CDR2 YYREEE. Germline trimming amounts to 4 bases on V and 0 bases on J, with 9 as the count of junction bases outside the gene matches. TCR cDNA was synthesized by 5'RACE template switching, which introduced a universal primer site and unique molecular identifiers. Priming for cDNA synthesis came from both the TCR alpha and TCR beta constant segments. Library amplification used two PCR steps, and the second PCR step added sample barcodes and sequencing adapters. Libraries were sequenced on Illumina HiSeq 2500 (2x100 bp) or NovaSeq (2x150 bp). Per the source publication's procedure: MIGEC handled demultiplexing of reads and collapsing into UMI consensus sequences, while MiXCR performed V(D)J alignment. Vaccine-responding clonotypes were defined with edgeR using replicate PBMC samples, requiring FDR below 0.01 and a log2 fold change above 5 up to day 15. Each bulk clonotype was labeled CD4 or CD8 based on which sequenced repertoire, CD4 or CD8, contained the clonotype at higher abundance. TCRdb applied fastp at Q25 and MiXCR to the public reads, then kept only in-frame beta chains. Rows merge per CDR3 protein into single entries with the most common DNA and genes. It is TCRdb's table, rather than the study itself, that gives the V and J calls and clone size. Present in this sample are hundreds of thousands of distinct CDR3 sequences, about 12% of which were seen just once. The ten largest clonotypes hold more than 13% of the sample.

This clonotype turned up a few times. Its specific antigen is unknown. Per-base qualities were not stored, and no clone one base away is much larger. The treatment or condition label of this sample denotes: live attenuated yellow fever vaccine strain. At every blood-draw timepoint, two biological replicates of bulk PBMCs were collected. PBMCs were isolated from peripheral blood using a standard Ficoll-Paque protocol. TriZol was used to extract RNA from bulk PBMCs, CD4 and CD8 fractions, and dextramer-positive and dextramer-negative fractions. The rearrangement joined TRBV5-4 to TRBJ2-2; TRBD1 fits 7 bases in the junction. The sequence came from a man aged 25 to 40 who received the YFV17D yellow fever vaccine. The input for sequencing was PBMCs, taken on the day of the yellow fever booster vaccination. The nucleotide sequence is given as TGTGCCAGCAGCCCAATCTCGGGACAGCCGAACACCGGGGAGCTGTTTTTT. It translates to CASSPISGQPNTGELFF.